Sequencing of this T cell receptor (beta chain) was carried out in a study of CD8 T cells in Susac syndrome. Random hexamers were used to reverse transcribe the RNA input (roughly 0.5 to 1 ug). Amplification of TCR beta CDR3 across 54 Vbeta and 13 Jbeta was performed with immunoSEQ multiplex PCR. TCRdb re-called the immunoSEQ multiplex PCR reads with MiXCR, one entry per CDR3 protein. The sample lists about 200,000 distinct CDR3 sequences, 92% occurring once. V gave up 5 bases and J gave up 8 bases, with 21 bases separating them. CDR3 length: 15 amino acids. Germline lookup yields CDR1 LGHNT and CDR2 FRNRAP. CD8+ and CD4+ T cells from blood underwent TCR beta sequencing, which was carried out in a high-throughput format. The multiple sclerosis controls comprised treatment-naive patients whose relapsing-remitting disease was stable or active. While CD8+ and CD4+ T cells were isolated negatively, TEMRA cells were enriched by FACS.

V and J are TRBV12-5 and TRBJ1-2; D gene uncertain. The clonotype originates from a human donor with multiple sclerosis. The sequenced sample was CD8+ T cells from PBMCs. The CDR3 bases are TGTGCTAGTGGTCCCGACCCGGGTGGACGGCGGGGCTACACCTTC. This encodes CASGPDPGGRRGYTF. The variable domain in full, with the rest retrieved from reference TRBV12-5 and TRBJ1-2, is DARVTQTPRHKVTEMGQEVTMRCQPILGHNTVFWYRQTMMQGLELLAYFRNRAPLDDSGMPKDRFSAEMPDATLATLKIQPSEPRDSAVYFCASGPDPGGRRGYTFGSGTRLTVV.